This TCR beta chain is from a study of blood T cells in healthy people across ages. V lost 6 bases to trimming and J lost 4 bases, with 12 bases between them. This CDR3 region has 13 residues. It was with a sample-barcoded 5' primer and a J-beta primer mix that a second PCR of roughly 7 to 12 cycles was run. Each CDR3 protein is one row after TCRdb ran MiXCR on the 5' RACE reads. The sample carries fewer than 2 million distinct CDR3 sequences, approximately 39% recorded once. The TCR comes from a human donor in good health. The specimen sequenced was blood. This chain joins TRBV12-3 or TRBV12-4 and TRBJ1-2; no definite D call. The CDR3 is CASRPLMSYGYTF. CDR3 bases: TGTGCCAGCAGGCCCTTAATGTCCTATGGCTACACCTTC.